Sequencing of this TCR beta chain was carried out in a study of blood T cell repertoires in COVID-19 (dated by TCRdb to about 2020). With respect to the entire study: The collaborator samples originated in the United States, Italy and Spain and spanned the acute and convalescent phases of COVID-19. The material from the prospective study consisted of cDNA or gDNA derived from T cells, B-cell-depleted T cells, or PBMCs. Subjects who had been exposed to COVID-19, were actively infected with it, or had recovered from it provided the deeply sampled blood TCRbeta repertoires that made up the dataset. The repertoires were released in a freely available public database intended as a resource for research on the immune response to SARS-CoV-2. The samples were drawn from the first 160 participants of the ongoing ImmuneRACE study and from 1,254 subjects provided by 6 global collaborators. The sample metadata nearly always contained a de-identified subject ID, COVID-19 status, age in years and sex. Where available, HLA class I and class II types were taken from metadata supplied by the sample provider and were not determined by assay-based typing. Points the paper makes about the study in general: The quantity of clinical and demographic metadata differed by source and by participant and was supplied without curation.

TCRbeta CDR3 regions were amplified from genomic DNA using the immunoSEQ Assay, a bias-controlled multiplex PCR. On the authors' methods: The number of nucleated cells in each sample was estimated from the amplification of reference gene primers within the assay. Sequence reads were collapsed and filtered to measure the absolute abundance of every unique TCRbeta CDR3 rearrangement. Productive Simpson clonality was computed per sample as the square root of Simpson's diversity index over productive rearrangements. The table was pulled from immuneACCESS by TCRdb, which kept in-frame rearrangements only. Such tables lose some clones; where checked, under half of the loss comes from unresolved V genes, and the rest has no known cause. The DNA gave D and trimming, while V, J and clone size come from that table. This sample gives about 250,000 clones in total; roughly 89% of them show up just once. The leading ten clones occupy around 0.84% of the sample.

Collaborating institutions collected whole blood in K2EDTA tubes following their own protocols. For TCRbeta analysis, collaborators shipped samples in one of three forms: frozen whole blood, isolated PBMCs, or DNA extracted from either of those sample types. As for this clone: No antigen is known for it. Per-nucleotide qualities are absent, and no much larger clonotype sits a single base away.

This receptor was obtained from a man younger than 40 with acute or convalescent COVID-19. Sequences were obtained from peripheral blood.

The CDR3 loop reads CASSSLPTGSVNQPQHF. The base sequence is TGTGCCAGCAGTTCCCTTCCGACAGGTTCGGTAAATCAGCCCCAGCATTTT. The chain couples TRBV27 to TRBJ1-5, with TRBD1 tentatively as D gene (6 bases match). The germline ends are 20 bases apart after V is trimmed by 4 bases and J by 4 bases. CDR1 is given as MNHEY and CDR2 as SMNVEV, both from the germline V gene (reference sequence). The CDR3 covers 17 residues, taking in both the cysteine and the phenylalanine. Left in the record is the CDR3 DNA by itself, 51 bases read in frame from the first base.